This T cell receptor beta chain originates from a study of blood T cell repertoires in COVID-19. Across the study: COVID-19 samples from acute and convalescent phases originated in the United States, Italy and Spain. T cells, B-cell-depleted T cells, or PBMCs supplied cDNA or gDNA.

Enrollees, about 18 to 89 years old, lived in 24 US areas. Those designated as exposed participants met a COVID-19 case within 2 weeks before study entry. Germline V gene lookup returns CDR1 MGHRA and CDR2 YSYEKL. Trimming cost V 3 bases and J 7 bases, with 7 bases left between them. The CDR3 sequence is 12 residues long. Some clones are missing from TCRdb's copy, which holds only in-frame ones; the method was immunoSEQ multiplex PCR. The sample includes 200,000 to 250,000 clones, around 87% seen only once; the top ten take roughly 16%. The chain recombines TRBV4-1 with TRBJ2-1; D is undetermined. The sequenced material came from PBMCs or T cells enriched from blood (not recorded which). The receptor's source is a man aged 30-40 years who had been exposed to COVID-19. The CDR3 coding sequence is TGCGCCAGCAGCCATCCCTCGAATGAGCAGTTCTTC. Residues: CASSHPSNEQFF.